These T cell receptor beta chains were read from a single sample in a study of blood T cell repertoires in COVID-19. Repertoires were generated with immunoSEQ multiplex PCR, while TCRdb's copy carries only in-frame clones and drops some. There are roughly 230,000 clones in the sample; roughly nine tenths occur only once, and around 4% lies in the top ten. The sequenced sample was PBMCs or T cells enriched from blood (not recorded which). Receptors were obtained from a woman aged 30 to 39 with acute COVID-19. Each CDR3 is given with its conserved first and last residue. A D gene is named only where the DNA matches it firmly. Only some rows state a clone size, as once, few, many or a class for expanded clones.

d_gene	abundance	v_gene	j_gene	CDR3aa	CDR3nt
-	many	TRBV6-5	TRBJ2-1	CASTWTANSYNEQFF	TGTGCCAGCACCTGGACAGCTAATTCCTACAATGAGCAGTTCTTC
-	-	TRBV3-1/TRBV3-2	TRBJ2-7	CASSQGRSASYEQYF	TGTGCCAGCAGCCAGGGGAGGTCCGCATCCTACGAGCAGTACTTC
-	-	TRBV29-1	TRBJ1-2	CSVEELRNYGYTF	TGCAGCGTTGAAGAGCTCAGAAACTATGGCTACACCTTC
-	-	TRBV19	TRBJ2-4	CASSPPGLGQGNIQYF	TGTGCCAGTAGTCCTCCGGGCCTAGGACAAGGGAACATTCAGTACTTC
TRBD1	-	TRBV5-4	TRBJ2-2	CASSPRTGYPSTGELFF	TGTGCCAGCAGCCCCCGGACAGGGTATCCTAGTACCGGGGAGCTGTTTTTT
TRBD2	few	TRBV27	TRBJ2-4	CASRGLFTSGGIQYF	TGTGCCAGCAGGGGTTTGTTTACGTCGGGGGGCATTCAGTACTTC
TRBD2	-	TRBV4-3	TRBJ2-3	CASSQAAGLDTQYF	TGCGCCAGCAGCCAAGCAGCGGGGTTAGATACGCAGTATTTT
-	-	TRBV19	TRBJ2-7	CASSIGQDFSYEQYF	TGTGCCAGTAGTATAGGACAGGATTTCTCCTACGAGCAGTACTTC
-	-	TRBV14	TRBJ2-1	CASSPRLQGSEQFF	TGTGCCAGCAGCCCACGACTTCAGGGAAGTGAGCAGTTCTTC
-	-	TRBV5-1	TRBJ2-7	CASSTNTYEQYF	TGCGCCAGCAGCACAAATACCTACGAGCAGTACTTC
TRBD2	-	TRBV28	TRBJ2-1	CASRAGDGVYNEQFF	TGTGCCAGCAGGGCGGGGGATGGGGTATACAATGAGCAGTTCTTC
-	-	TRBV5-4	TRBJ2-3	CASSLSQPDTQYF	TGTGCCAGCAGCTTGTCACAGCCAGATACGCAGTATTTT
-	-	TRBV5-1	TRBJ1-6	CASSPLSGGDSPLHF	TGCGCCAGCAGTCCACTATCCGGAGGGGATTCACCCCTCCACTTT
-	-	TRBV28	TRBJ2-5	CASSHTGIQETQYF	TGTGCCAGCAGTCATACAGGGATACAAGAGACCCAGTACTTC
TRBD1	-	TRBV27	TRBJ2-1	CASSLVGDDRDNEQFF	TGTGCCAGCAGTTTGGTTGGGGACGACAGGGACAATGAGCAGTTCTTC
-	-	TRBV6-5	TRBJ1-5	CASRGDQPQHF	TGTGCCAGCAGAGGAGATCAGCCCCAGCATTTT
-	-	TRBV7-9	TRBJ1-6	CASSLMGVFHF	TGTGCCAGCAGCTTAATGGGCGTCTTCCACTTT
-	-	TRBV4-2	TRBJ1-2	CASSQEGANTNYGYTF	TGTGCCAGCAGCCAAGAGGGGGCTAACACTAACTATGGCTACACCTTC
TRBD2	few	TRBV6-4	TRBJ2-2	CASGREGGTGELFF	TGTGCCAGCGGCAGGGAGGGCGGCACCGGGGAGCTGTTTTTT
TRBD1	-	TRBV7-2	TRBJ1-6	CASSLEGQILNSPLHF	TGTGCCAGCAGCTTAGAGGGACAGATACTTAATTCACCCCTCCACTTT
-	-	TRBV27	TRBJ1-5	CASSEDRGGGNQPQHF	TGTGCCAGCAGTGAAGACAGAGGCGGGGGCAATCAGCCCCAGCATTTT
-	-	TRBV6-2/TRBV6-3	TRBJ2-1	CASSPTAGASGNNEQFF	TGTGCCAGCAGCCCTACGGCGGGGGCTAGCGGCAACAATGAGCAGTTCTTC
-	-	TRBV24-1	TRBJ2-3	CATSDYDSSTDTQYF	TGTGCCACCAGTGATTACGACAGTAGCACAGATACGCAGTATTTT
-	once	TRBV5-1	TRBJ2-5	CASSLAGRQETQYF	TGCGCCAGCAGCTTGGCAGGGCGTCAAGAGACCCAGTACTTC
-	-	TRBV6-1	TRBJ2-7	CASSEAWTHSYEQYF	TGTGCCAGCAGTGAGGCCTGGACACACTCCTACGAGCAGTACTTC
-	-	TRBV9	TRBJ1-2	CASSVDSRDYGYTF	TGTGCCAGCAGCGTAGATTCGAGGGACTATGGCTACACCTTC
TRBD2	once	TRBV28	TRBJ2-3	CASRPGGEISFSTSTDTQYF	TGTGCCAGCAGACCTGGGGGGGAAATTAGTTTTTCTACTAGCACAGATACGCAGTATTTT
TRBD2	-	TRBV2	TRBJ2-1	CASSAVSGITGNEQFF	TGTGCCAGCAGTGCGGTTAGCGGGATAACGGGCAATGAGCAGTTCTTC
-	-	TRBV28	TRBJ1-3	CASEVPGGNTIYF	TGTGCCAGCGAAGTCCCGGGGGGAAACACCATATATTTT
-	-	TRBV27	TRBJ1-4	CASSLSSSRTNEKLFF	TGTGCCAGCAGTTTATCGTCAAGTAGAACTAATGAAAAACTGTTTTTT
-	once	TRBV4-3	TRBJ2-7	CASSQVWAGAGEQYF	TGCGCCAGCAGCCAAGTGTGGGCAGGGGCTGGAGAGCAGTACTTC
TRBD2	-	TRBV7-6	TRBJ2-1	CASSLTSGYNEQFF	TGTGCCAGCAGTCTCACTAGCGGATACAATGAGCAGTTCTTC
TRBD2	-	TRBV9	TRBJ2-3	CASSGGSSGGTDTQYF	TGTGCCAGCAGCGGTGGGTCTTCCGGGGGGACAGATACGCAGTATTTT
TRBD1	-	TRBV30	TRBJ2-7	CAWSADRGYEQYF	TGTGCCTGGAGTGCGGACAGGGGGTACGAGCAGTACTTC
TRBD1	-	TRBV5-1	TRBJ2-4	CASSVEGGLAKNIQYF	TGCGCCAGCAGCGTTGAAGGGGGCCTAGCCAAAAACATTCAGTACTTC
TRBD1	-	TRBV15	TRBJ1-2	CATSPGTGFYGYTF	TGTGCCACCAGTCCCGGGACAGGGTTCTATGGCTACACCTTC
-	-	TRBV18	TRBJ2-2	CASSRNREHTGELFF	TGTGCCAGCTCACGGAACAGGGAGCACACCGGGGAGCTGTTTTTT
TRBD1	-	TRBV7-9	TRBJ1-1	CASSLGATGGHTEAFF	TGTGCCAGCAGCTTAGGGGCCACAGGGGGCCACACTGAAGCTTTCTTT